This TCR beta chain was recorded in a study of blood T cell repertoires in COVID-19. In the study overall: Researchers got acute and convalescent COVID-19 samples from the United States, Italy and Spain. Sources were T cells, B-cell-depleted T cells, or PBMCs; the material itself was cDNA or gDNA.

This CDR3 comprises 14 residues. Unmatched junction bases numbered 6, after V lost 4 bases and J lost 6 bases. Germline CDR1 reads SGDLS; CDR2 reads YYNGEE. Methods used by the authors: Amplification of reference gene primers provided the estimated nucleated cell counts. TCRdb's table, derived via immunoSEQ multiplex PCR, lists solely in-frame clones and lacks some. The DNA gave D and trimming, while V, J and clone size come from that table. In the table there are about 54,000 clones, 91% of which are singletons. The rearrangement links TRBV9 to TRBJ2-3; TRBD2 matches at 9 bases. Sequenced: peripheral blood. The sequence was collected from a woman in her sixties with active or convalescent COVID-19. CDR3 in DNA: TGTGCCAGCAGCCCCTGGACTAGCGCTGATACGCAGTATTTT. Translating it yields CASSPWTSADTQYF.